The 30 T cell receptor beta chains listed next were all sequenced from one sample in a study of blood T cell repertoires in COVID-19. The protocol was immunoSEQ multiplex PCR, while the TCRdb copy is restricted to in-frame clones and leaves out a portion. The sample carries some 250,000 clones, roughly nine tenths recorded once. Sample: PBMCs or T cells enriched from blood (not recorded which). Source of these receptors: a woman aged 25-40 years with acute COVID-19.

The DNA of the CDR3 is TGTGCCAGCAGTTTATTAGGGGGCGGACGATCAACGGCTATTGAAGCTTTCTTT. Translating it yields CASSLLGGGRSTAIEAFF. The chain couples TRBV28 to TRBJ1-1; 7 bases agree with TRBD1. J lost 7 bases, V lost 1 base, and 18 bases had no gene match. Looked up from germline, CDR1 is MDHEN and CDR2 is SYDVKM. This CDR3 is 18 amino acids long.

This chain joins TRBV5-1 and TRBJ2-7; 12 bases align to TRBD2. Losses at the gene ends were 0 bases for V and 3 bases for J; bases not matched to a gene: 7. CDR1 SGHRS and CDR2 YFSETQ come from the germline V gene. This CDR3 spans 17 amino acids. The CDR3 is CASSLVASGGAGYEQYF. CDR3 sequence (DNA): TGCGCCAGCAGCTTGGTGGCTAGCGGGGGGGCCGGCTACGAGCAGTACTTC. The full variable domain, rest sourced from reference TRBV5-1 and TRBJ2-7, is KAGVTQTPRYLIKTRGQQVTLSCSPISGHRSVSWYQQTPGQGLQFLFEYFSETQRNKGNFPGRFSGRQFSNSRSEMNVSTLELGDSALYLCASSLVASGGAGYEQYFGPGTRLTVT.

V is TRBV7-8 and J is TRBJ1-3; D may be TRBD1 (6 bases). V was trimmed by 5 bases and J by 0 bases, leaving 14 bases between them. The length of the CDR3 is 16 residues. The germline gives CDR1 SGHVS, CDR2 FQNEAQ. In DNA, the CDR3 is TGTGCCAGCAGCCGGGGGGGCGGGAGCTCTGGAAACACCATATATTTT. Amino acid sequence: CASSRGGGSSGNTIYF.

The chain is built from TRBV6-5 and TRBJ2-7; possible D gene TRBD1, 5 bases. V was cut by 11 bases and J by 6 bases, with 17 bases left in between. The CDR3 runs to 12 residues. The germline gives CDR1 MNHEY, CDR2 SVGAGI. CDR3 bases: TGTGCCTCCGTAGGGGAATCGGGCGAGCAGTACTTC. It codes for CASVGESGEQYF.

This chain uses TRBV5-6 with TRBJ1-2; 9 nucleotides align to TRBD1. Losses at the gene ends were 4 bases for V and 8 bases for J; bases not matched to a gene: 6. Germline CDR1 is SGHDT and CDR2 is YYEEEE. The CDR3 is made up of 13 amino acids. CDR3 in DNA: TGTGCCAGCAGCCCCGGGACAGGGACAGGCTACACCTTC. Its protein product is CASSPGTGTGYTF. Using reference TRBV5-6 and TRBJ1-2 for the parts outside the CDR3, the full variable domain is DAGVTQSPTHLIKTRGQQVTLRCSPKSGHDTVSWYQQALGQGPQFIFQYYEEEERQRGNFPDRFSGHQFPNYSSELNVNALLLGDSALYLCASSPGTGTGYTFGSGTRLTVV.

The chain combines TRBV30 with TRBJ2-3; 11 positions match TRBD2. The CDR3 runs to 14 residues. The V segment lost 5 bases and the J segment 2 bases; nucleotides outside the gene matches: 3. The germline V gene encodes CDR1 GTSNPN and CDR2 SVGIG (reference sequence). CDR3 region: CAWELAGDTDTQYF. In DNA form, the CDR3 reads TGTGCCTGGGAACTAGCGGGGGACACAGATACGCAGTATTTT. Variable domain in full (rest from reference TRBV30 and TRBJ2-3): SQTIHQWPATLVQPVGSPLSLECTVEGTSNPNLYWYRQAAGRGLQLLFYSVGIGQISSEVPQNLSASRPQDRQFILSSKKLLLSDSGFYLCAWELAGDTDTQYFGPGTRLTVL.

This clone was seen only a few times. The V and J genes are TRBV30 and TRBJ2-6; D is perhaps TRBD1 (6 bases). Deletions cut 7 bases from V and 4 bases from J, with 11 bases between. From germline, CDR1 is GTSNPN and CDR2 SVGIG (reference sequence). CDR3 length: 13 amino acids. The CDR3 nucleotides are TGTGCCTCCACAGGGTCCGGGGCCAACGTCCTGACTTTC. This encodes CASTGSGANVLTF.

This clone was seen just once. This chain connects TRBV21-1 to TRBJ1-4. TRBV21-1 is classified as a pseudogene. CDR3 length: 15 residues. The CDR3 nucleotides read TGTGCCAGCAGCCAAAGACGGGAGTCTAATGAAAAACTGTTTTTT. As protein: CASSQRRESNEKLFF.

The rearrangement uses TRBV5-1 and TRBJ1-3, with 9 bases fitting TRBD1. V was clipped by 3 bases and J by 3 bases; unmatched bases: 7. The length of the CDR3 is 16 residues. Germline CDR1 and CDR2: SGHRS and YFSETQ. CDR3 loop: CASSYTGTGYGNTIYF. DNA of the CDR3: TGCGCCAGCAGCTATACCGGGACAGGGTATGGAAACACCATATATTTT.

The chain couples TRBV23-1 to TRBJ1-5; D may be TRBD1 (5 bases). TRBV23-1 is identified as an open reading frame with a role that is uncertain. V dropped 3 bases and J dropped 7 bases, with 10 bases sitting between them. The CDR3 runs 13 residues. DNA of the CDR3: TGCGCCAGCAGTCACCAGGGCCGACAGCCCCAGCATTTT. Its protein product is CASSHQGRQPQHF.

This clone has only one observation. The DNA for the CDR3 is TGCGCCAGCAGTGAGGCGGCGGGCCACACAGATACGCAGTATTTT. Translating it yields CASSEAAGHTDTQYF. The chain employs TRBV10-1 and TRBJ2-3; D is possibly TRBD2 (5 bases). V was pared by 2 bases and J by 2 bases, with 11 bases between. CDR1 and CDR2 from the germline V gene are WNHNN and SYGVQD (reference sequence). The CDR3 contains 15 residues.

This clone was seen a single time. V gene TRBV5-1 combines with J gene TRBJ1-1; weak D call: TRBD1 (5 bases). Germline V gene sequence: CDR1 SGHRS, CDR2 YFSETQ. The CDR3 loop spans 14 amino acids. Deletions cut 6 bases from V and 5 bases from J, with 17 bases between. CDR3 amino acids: CASTPPGLRTEAFF. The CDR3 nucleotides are TGCGCCAGCACCCCCCCAGGGCTCAGGACTGAAGCTTTCTTT.

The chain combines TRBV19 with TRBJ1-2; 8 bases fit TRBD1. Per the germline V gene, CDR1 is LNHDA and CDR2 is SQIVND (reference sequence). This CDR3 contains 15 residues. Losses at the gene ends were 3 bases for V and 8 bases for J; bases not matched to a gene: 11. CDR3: CASSISDRAPEGYTF. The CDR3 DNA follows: TGTGCCAGTAGTATTTCGGACAGGGCCCCTGAAGGCTACACCTTC.

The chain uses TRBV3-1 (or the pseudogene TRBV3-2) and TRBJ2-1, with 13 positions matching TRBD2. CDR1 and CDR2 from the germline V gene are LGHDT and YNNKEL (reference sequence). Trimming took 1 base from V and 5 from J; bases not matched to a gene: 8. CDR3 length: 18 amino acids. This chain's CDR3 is CASSQVDLGLAGNNEQFF. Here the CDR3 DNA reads TGTGCCAGCAGCCAAGTAGACCTGGGACTAGCGGGGAACAATGAGCAGTTCTTC.

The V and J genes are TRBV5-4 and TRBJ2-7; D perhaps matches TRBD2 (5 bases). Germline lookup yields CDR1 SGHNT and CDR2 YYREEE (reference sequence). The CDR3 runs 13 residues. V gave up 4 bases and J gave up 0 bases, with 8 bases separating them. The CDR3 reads CASSTRDSYEQYF. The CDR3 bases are TGTGCCAGCAGCACTCGGGACTCCTACGAGCAGTACTTC.

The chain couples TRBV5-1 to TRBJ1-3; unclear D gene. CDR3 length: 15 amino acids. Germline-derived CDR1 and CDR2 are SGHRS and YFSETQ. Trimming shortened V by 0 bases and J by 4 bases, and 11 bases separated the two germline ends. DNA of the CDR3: TGCGCCAGCAGCTTGGTCTCCAGCGAAGGAAACACCATATATTTT. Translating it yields CASSLVSSEGNTIYF.

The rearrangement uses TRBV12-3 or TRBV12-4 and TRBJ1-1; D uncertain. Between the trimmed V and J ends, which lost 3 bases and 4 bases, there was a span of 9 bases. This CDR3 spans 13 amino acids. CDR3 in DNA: TGTGCCAGCAGTTTCGTCAGCGGCACTGAAGCTTTCTTT. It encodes CASSFVSGTEAFF.

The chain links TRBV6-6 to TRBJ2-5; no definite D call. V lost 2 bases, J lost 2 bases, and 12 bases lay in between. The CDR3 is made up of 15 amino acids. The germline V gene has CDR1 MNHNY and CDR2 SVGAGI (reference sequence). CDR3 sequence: CASSYEATGQETQYF. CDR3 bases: TGTGCCAGCAGTTACGAGGCAACCGGACAAGAGACCCAGTACTTC.

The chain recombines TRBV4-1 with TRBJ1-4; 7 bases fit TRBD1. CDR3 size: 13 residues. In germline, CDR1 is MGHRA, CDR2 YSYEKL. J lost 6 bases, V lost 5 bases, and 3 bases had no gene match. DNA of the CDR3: TGCGCCAGCAGCTCCGGGACAGATGAAAAACTGTTTTTT. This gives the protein CASSSGTDEKLFF.

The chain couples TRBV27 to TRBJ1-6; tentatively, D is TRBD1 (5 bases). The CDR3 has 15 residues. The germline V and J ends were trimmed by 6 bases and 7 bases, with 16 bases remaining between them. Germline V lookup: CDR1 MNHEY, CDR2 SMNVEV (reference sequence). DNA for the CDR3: TGTGCCAGCAGGGGCCAGCAGGGCAAGAATTCACCCCTCCACTTT. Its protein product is CASRGQQGKNSPLHF.

As DNA, the CDR3 is TGTGCCAGCAGGTCAGGGGTTTTCGGTGAGCAGTTCTTC. Amino acids: CASRSGVFGEQFF. The J gene is TRBJ2-1, the V gene TRBV6-5; TRBD1 might be the D (6 bases). The ends were cut back, 6 bases at V and 9 bases at J, with 15 bases in the middle. The length of the CDR3 is 13 residues. CDR1 is MNHEY, CDR2 SVGAGI, per germline.

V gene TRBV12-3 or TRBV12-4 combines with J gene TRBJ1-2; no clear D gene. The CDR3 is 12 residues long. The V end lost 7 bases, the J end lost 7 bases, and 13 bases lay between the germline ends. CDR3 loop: CASKMSGSGYTF. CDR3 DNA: TGTGCCAGCAAGATGAGCGGGAGTGGCTACACCTTC.

The CDR3 region is CASSTGTGSSYEQYF. The CDR3 region has the DNA TGTGCCAGCTCTACGGGGACAGGGAGCTCCTACGAGCAGTACTTC. The chain employs TRBV2 and TRBJ2-7; 9 positions match TRBD1. The CDR3 loop spans 15 amino acids. The ends lost 8 bases at V and 0 bases at J; junction bases unmatched: 8. Germline assignment: CDR1 SNHLY and CDR2 FYNNEI.

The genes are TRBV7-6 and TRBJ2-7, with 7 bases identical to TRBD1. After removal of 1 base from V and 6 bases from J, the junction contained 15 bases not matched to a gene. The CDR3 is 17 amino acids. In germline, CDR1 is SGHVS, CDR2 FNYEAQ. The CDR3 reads CASSLGYDREYPTEQYF. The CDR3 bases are TGTGCCAGCAGCTTAGGGTACGACAGGGAGTACCCCACCGAGCAGTACTTC.

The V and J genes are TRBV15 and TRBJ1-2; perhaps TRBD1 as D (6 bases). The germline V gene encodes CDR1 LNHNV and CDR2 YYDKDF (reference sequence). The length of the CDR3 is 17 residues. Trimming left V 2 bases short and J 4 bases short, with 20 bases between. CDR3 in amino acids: CATSRTGNSPQGYGYTF. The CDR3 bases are TGTGCCACCAGCAGAACGGGAAATTCACCACAGGGCTATGGCTACACCTTC.

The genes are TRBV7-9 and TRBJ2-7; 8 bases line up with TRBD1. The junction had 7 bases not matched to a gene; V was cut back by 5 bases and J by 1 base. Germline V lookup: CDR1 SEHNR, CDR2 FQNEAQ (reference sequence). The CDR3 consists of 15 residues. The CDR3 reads CASSQGQDPSYEQYF. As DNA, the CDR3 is TGTGCCAGCAGCCAGGGACAGGACCCTTCCTACGAGCAGTACTTC.

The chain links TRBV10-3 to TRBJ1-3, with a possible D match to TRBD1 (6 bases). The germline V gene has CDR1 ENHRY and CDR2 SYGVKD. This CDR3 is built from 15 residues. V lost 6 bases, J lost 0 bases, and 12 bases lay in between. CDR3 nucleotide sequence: TGTGCCATCAGGTGGGGGGGCTCCTCTGGAAACACCATATATTTT. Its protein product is CAIRWGGSSGNTIYF.

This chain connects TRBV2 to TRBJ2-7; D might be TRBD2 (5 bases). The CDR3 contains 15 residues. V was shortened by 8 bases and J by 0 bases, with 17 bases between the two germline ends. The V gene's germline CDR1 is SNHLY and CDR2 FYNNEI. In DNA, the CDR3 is TGTGCCAGCGGGGAGAACCGAGGGCACTCCTACGAGCAGTACTTC. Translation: CASGENRGHSYEQYF.

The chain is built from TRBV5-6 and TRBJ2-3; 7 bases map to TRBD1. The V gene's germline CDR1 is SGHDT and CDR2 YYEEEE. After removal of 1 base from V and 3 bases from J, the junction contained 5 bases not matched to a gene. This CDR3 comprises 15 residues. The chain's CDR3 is CASSLLRGPTDTQYF. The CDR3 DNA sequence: TGTGCCAGCAGCTTGCTGAGGGGGCCTACAGATACGCAGTATTTT.

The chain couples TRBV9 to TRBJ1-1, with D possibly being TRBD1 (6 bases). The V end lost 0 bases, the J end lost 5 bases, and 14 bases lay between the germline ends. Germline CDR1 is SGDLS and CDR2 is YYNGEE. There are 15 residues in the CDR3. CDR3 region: CASSVAGGGRTEAFF. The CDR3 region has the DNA TGTGCCAGCAGCGTAGCTGGGGGCGGAAGAACTGAAGCTTTCTTT.